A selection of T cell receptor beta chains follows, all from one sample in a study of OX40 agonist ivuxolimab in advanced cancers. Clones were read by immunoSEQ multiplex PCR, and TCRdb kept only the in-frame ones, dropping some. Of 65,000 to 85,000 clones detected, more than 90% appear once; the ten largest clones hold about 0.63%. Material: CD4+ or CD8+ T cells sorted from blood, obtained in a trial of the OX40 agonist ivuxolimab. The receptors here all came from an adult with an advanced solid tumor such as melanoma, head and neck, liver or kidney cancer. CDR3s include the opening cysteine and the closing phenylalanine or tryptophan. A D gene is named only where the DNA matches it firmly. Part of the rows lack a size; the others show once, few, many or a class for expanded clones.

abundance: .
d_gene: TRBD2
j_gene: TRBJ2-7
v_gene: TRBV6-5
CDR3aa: CASSYSNGRTSEQYF
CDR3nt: TGTGCCAGCAGTTACTCGAACGGGAGGACGTCTGAGCAGTACTTC

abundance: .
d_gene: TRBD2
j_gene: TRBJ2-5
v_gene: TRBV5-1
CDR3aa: CASKAGGDQETQYF
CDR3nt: TGCGCCAGCAAAGCGGGAGGGGACCAAGAGACCCAGTACTTC

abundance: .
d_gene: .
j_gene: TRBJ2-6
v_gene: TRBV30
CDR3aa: CAWSTGANVLTF
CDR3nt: TGTGCCTGGAGTACAGGGGCCAACGTCCTGACTTTC

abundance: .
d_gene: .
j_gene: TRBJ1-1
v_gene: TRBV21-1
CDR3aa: CASSKGDGGQGHSNTEAFF
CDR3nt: TGTGCCAGCAGCAAAGGGGATGGGGGACAGGGTCATTCGAACACTGAAGCTTTCTTT

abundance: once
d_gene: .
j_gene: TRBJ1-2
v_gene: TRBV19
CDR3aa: CASSRNSRDYGYTF
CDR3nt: TGTGCCAGTAGTCGGAACTCCAGGGACTATGGCTACACCTTC

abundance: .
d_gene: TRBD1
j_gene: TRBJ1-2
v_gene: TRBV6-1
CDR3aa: CASSEGTGVYGYTF
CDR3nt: TGTGCCAGCAGTGAAGGGACAGGGGTCTATGGCTACACCTTC

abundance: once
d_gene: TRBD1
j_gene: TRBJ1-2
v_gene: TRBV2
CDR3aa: CVKQDRDKYGYTF
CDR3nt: TGTGTTAAACAGGACAGGGATAAGTATGGCTACACCTTC

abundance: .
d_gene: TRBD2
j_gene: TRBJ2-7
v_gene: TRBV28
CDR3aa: CASTHLPGLAGGNSYEQYF
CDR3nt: TGTGCCAGCACCCATCTGCCAGGACTAGCGGGAGGGAACTCCTACGAGCAGTACTTC

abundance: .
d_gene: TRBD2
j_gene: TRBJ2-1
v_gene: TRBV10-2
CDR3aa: CASSAPSGSLNEQFF
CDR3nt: TGCGCCAGCAGTGCCCCTAGCGGGAGTCTTAATGAGCAGTTCTTC

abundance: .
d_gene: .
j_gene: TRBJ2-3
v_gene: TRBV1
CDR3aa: CTSSQVSRQGTDTQYF
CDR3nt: TGCACCAGCAGCCAAGTAAGTAGACAGGGGACAGATACGCAGTATTTT

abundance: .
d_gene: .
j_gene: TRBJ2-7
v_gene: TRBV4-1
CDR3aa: CASSRDFGGEQYF
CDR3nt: TGCGCCAGCAGCCGGGACTTTGGGGGGGAGCAGTACTTC

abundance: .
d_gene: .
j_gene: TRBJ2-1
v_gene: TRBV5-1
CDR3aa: CASSQSGATAYNEQFF
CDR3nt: TGCGCCAGCAGCCAGTCCGGGGCGACCGCCTACAATGAGCAGTTCTTC

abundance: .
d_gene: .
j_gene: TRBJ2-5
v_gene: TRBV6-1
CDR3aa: CASSEYRLQETQYF
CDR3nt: TGTGCCAGCAGTGAATATCGACTGCAAGAGACCCAGTACTTC

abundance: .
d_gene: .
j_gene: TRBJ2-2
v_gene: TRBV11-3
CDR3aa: CASSRRTADTGELFF
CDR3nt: TGTGCCAGCAGCCGAAGGACGGCTGACACCGGGGAGCTGTTTTTT

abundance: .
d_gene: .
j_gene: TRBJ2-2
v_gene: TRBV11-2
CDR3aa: CASSTQYTGELFF
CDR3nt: TGTGCCAGCAGCACCCAGTACACCGGGGAGCTGTTTTTT

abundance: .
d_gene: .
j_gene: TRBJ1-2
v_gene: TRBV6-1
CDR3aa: CASSDGGSFYGYTF
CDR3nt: TGTGCCAGCAGTGATGGAGGATCGTTCTATGGCTACACCTTC

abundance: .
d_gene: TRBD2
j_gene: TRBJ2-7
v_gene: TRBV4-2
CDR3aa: CASSQGRTSVSDEQYF
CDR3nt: TGTGCCAGCAGCCAAGGGCGGACTAGCGTGAGCGACGAGCAGTACTTC

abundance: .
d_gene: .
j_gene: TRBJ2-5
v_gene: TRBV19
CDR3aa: CASSQYWGETQYF
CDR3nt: TGTGCCAGTAGCCAGTACTGGGGAGAGACCCAGTACTTC